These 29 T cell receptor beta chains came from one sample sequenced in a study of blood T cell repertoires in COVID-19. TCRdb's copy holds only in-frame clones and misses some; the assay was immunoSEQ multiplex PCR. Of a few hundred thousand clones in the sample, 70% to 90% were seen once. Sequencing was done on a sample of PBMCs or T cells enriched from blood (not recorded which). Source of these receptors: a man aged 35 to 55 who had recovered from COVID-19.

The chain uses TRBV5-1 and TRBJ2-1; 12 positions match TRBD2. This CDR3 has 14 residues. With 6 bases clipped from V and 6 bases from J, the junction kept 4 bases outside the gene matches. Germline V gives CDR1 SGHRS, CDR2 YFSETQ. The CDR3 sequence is CASMTSGGVNEQFF. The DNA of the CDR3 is TGCGCCAGCATGACTAGCGGGGGAGTCAATGAGCAGTTCTTC. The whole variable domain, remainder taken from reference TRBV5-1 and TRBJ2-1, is KAGVTQTPRYLIKTRGQQVTLSCSPISGHRSVSWYQQTPGQGLQFLFEYFSETQRNKGNFPGRFSGRQFSNSRSEMNVSTLELGDSALYLCASMTSGGVNEQFFGPGTRLTVL.

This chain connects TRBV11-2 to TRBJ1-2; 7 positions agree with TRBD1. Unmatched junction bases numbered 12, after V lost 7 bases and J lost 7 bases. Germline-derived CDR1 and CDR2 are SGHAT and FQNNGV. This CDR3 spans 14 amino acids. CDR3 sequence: CASTKLTGVSGYTF. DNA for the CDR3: TGTGCCAGCACCAAACTTACAGGGGTGTCTGGCTACACCTTC.

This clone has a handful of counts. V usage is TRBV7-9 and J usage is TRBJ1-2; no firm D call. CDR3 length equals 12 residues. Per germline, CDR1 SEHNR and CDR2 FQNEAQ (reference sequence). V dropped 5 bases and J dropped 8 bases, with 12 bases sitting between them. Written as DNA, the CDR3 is TGTGCCAGCAGCCTGCAGACGGGGGGCTACACCTTC. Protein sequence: CASSLQTGGYTF.

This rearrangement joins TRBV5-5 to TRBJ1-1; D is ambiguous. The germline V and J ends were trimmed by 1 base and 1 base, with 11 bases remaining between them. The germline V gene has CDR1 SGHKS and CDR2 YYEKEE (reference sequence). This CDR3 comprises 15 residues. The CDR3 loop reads CASSLLGRRNTEAFF. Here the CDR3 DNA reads TGTGCCAGCAGCTTGCTCGGGAGGAGGAACACTGAAGCTTTCTTT.

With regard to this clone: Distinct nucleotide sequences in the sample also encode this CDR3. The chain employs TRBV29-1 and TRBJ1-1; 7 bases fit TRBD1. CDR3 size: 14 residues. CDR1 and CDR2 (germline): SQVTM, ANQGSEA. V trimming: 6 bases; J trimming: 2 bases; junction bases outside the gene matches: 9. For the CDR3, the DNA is TGCAGCGTGAGGGACAGACGACTTAACACTGAAGCTTTCTTT. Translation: CSVRDRRLNTEAFF.

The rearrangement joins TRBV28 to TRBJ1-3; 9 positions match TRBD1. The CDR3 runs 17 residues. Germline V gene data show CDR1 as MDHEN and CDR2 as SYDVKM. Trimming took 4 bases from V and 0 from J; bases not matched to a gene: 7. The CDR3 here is CASSYPRQGGSGNTIYF. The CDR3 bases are TGTGCCAGCAGTTACCCTCGACAGGGGGGCTCTGGAAACACCATATATTTT.

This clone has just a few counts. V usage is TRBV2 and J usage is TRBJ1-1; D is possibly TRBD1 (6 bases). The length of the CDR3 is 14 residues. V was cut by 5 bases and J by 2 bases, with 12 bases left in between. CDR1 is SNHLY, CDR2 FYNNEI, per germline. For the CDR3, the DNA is TGTGCCAGCAGTCTTGACAGGCCCAACACTGAAGCTTTCTTT. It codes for CASSLDRPNTEAFF.

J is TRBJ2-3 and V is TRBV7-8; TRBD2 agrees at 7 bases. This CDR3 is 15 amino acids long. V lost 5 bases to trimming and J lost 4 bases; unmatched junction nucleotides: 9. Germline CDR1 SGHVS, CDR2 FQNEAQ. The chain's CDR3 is CASSPSRGSADTQYF. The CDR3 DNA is TGTGCCAGCAGCCCCTCGCGGGGGTCAGCAGATACGCAGTATTTT.

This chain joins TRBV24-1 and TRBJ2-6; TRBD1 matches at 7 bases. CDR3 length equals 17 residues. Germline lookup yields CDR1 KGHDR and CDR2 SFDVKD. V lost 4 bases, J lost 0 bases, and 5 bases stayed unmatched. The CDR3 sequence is CATSEPRQGSGANVLTF. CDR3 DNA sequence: TGTGCCACCAGTGAGCCCCGACAGGGCTCTGGGGCCAACGTCCTGACTTTC.

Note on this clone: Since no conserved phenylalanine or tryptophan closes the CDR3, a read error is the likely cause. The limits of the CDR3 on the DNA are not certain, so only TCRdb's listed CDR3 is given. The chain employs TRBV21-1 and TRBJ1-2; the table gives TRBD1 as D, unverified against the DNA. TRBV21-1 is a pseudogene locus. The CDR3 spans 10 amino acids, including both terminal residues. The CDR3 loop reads CASSIEGQHR.

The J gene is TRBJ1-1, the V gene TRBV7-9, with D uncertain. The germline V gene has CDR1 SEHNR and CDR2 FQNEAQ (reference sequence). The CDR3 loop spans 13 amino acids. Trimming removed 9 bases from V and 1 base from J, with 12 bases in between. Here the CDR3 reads CASRAGRNTEAFF. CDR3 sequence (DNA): TGTGCCAGTAGGGCGGGGAGGAACACTGAAGCTTTCTTT.

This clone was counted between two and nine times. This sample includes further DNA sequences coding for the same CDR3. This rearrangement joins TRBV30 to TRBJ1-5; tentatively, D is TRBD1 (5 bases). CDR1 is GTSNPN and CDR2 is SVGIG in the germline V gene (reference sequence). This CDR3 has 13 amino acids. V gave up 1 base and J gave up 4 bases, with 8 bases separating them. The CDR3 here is CAWSAGTNQPQHF. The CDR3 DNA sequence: TGTGCCTGGAGTGCAGGGACTAATCAGCCCCAGCATTTT. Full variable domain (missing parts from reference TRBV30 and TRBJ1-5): SQTIHQWPATLVQPVGSPLSLECTVEGTSNPNLYWYRQAAGRGLQLLFYSVGIGQISSEVPQNLSASRPQDRQFILSSKKLLLSDSGFYLCAWSAGTNQPQHFGDGTRLSIL.

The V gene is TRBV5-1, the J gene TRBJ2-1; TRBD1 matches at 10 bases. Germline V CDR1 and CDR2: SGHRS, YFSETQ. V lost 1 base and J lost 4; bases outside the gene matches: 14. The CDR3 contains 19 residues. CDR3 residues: CASSLRGQGVRQGYNEQFF. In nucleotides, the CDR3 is TGCGCCAGCAGCTTGCGAGGACAGGGGGTCAGACAGGGGTACAATGAGCAGTTCTTC.

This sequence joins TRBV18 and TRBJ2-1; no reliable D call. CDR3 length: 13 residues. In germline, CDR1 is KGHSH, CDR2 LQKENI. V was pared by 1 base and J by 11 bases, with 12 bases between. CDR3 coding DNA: TGTGCCAGCTCACCACGTTCCCGCGAGAAGCAGTTCTTC. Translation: CASSPRSREKQFF. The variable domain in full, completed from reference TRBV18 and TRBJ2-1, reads NAGVMQNPRHLVRRRGQEARLRCSPMKGHSHVYWYRQLPEEGLKFMVYLQKENIIDESGMPKERFSAEFPKEGPSILRIQQVVRGDSAAYFCASSPRSREKQFFGPGTRLTVL.

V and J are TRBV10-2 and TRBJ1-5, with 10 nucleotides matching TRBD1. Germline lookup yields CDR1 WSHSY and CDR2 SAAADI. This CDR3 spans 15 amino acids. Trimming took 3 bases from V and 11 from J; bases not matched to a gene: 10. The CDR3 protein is CASSDYGTGVRAQHF. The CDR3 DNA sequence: TGCGCCAGCAGTGACTACGGGACAGGGGTCAGGGCCCAGCATTTT.

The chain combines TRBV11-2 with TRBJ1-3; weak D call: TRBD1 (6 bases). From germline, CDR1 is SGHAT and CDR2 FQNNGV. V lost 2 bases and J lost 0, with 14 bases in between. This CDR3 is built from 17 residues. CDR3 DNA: TGTGCCAGCAGCTTAAAACCACAGGGCGTCTCTGGAAACACCATATATTTT. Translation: CASSLKPQGVSGNTIYF.

CDR3: CATSDWGGAQHF. The CDR3 DNA reads as TGTGCCACCAGTGATTGGGGAGGGGCCCAGCATTTT. The J gene is TRBJ1-5, the V gene TRBV24-1; possibly TRBD1 for D (5 bases). Germline V CDR1 and CDR2: KGHDR, SFDVKD. This CDR3 has 12 residues. Trimming took off 2 bases at V and 11 bases at J, with 9 bases between the two ends.

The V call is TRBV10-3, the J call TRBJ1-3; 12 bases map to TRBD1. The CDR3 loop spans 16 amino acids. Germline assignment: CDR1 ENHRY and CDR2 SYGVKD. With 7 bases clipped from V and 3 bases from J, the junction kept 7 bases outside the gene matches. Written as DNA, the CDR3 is TGTGCCATCAACCCGGGGACAGGGGGCGGTGGAAACACCATATATTTT. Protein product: CAINPGTGGGGNTIYF.

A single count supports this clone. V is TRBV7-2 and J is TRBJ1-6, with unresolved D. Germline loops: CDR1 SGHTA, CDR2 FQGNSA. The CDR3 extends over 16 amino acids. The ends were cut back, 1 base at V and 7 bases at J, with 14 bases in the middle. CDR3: CASSLERGFSNSPLHF. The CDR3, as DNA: TGTGCCAGCAGCTTAGAACGAGGGTTTAGCAATTCACCCCTCCACTTT.

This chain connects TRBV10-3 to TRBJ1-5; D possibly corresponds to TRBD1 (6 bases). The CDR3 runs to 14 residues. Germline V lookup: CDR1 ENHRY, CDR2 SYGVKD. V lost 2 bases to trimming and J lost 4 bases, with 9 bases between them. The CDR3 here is CAISEGTRNQPQHF. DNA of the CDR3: TGTGCCATCAGTGAGGGGACAAGGAATCAGCCCCAGCATTTT.

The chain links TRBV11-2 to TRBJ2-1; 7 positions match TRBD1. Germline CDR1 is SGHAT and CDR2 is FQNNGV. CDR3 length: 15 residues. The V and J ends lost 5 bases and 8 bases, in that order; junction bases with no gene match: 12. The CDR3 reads CASSTGDFIIHEQFF. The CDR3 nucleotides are TGTGCCAGCAGCACAGGGGATTTTATTATTCATGAGCAGTTCTTC.

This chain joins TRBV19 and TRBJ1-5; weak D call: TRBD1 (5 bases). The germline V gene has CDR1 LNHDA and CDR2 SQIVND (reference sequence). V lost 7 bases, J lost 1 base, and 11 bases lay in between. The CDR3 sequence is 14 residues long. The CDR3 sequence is CASTQGSSNQPQHF. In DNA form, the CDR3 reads TGTGCCAGTACTCAGGGTTCGAGCAATCAGCCCCAGCATTTT.

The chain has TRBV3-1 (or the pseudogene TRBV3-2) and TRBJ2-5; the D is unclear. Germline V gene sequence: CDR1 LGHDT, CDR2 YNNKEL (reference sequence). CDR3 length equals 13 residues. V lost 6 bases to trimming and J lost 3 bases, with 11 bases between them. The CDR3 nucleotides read TGTGCCAGCAGTTTTGACTTAAAAGAGACCCAGTACTTC. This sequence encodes CASSFDLKETQYF.

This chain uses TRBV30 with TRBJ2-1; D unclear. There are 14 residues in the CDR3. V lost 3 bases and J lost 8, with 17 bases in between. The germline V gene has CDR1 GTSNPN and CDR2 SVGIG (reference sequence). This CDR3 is CAWSPSFRSHEQFF. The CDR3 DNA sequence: TGTGCCTGGAGCCCTTCGTTTCGTTCCCATGAGCAGTTCTTC.

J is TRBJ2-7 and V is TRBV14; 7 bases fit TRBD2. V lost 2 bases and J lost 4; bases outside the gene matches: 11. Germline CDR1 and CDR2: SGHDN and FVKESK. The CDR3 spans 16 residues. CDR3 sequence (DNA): TGTGCCAGCAGCCAACTGGGGGGGATCCCCAGTTACGAGCAGTACTTC. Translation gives CASSQLGGIPSYEQYF. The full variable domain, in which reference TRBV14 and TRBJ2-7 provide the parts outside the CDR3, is EAGVTQFPSHSVIEKGQTVTLRCDPISGHDNLYWYRRVMGKEIKFLLHFVKESKQDESGMPNNRFLAERTGGTYSTLKVQPAELEDSGVYFCASSQLGGIPSYEQYFGPGTRLTVT.

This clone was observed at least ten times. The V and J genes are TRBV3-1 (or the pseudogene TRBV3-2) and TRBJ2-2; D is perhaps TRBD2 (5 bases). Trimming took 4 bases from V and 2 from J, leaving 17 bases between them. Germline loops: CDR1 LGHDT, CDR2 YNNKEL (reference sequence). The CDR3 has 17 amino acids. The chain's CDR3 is CASSPIRRAINTGELFF. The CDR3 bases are TGTGCCAGCAGCCCCATCAGGCGGGCGATTAACACCGGGGAGCTGTTTTTT.

For the CDR3, the DNA is TGTGCCAGTAGTAAGAATGGGTGGACTTCCAACTCCTACAATGAGCAGTTCTTC. Encoded protein: CASSKNGWTSNSYNEQFF. The chain recombines TRBV19 with TRBJ2-1, with D possibly TRBD2 on 5 matching bases. The V and J ends lost 4 bases and 0 bases respectively, with 19 bases between them. Germline loops: CDR1 LNHDA, CDR2 SQIVND (reference sequence). The CDR3 is 18 amino acids.

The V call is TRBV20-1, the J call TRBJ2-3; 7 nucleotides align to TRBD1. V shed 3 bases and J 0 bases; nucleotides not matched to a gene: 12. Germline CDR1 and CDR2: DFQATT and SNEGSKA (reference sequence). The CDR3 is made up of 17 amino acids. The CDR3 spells CSASLAPGQISTDTQYF. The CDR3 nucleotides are TGCAGTGCTAGTTTAGCCCCGGGACAGATCAGCACAGATACGCAGTATTTT.

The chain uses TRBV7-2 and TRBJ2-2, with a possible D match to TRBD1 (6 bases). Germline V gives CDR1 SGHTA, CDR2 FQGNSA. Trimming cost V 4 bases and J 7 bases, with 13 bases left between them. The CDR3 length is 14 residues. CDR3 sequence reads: CASSSTGQYGELFF. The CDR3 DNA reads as TGTGCCAGCAGCTCCACAGGACAGTACGGGGAGCTGTTTTTT.